This TCR beta chain was identified during a study of cytotoxic CD8 clonotypes in ibrutinib-treated CLL. Overall study context: Partial responses numbered about 24 and complete responses 2; after a median around 68 months, roughly 14 stayed remitted and about twelve progressed.

Using immunoSEQ multiplex PCR, the repertoire was profiled, and TCRdb retains in-frame clones only, with some absent. The sample yields approximately 100,000 clones, about 50% seen once. Study-wide findings and caveats: Baseline-level clonality went beyond age-matched healthy donors and moved in step with circulating CD8+ T-cell counts. Public clonotypes occurred uncommonly; on treatment, they contracted or remained stable. Clonality showed a rise at ibrutinib response that reversed toward baseline at progression.

In germline, CDR1 is GTSNPN, CDR2 SVGIG (reference sequence). This CDR3 contains 16 residues. V was pared by 3 bases and J by 0 bases, with 16 bases between. With respect to this clone: The target antigen is unknown.

This specimen consisted of PBMCs, obtained after 24 months of ibrutinib treatment. The genes are TRBV30 and TRBJ2-3, with D maybe TRBD2 (7 bases). The clonotype comes from a human donor with chronic lymphocytic leukemia. The CDR3 loop is CAWSRGAELSTDTQYF. The CDR3 coding sequence is TGTGCCTGGAGCCGGGGGGCTGAGCTTAGCACAGATACGCAGTATTTT. Complete variable domain (other parts from reference TRBV30 and TRBJ2-3): SQTIHQWPATLVQPVGSPLSLECTVEGTSNPNLYWYRQAAGRGLQLLFYSVGIGQISSEVPQNLSASRPQDRQFILSSKKLLLSDSGFYLCAWSRGAELSTDTQYFGPGTRLTVL.